A single T cell receptor (beta chain) is shown here with its context. This record belongs to a study of blood T cell repertoires in COVID-19. CDR1 LNHDA and CDR2 SQIVND come from the germline V gene (reference sequence). This CDR3 has 15 residues. The V segment lost 5 bases and the J segment 1 base; nucleotides outside the gene matches: 7. Assay: immunoSEQ multiplex PCR; the TCRdb copy retains only in-frame clones and omits some. The sample includes about 160,000 clones, roughly 91% seen only once; the top ten take 4.5% to 5.5%. Sample: peripheral blood. V is TRBV19 and J is TRBJ2-7; 8 bases align to TRBD1. The sequence derives from a woman aged 50 to 65 with acute or convalescent COVID-19. CDR3: CASSFGGQGSYEQYF. CDR3 in DNA: TGTGCCAGTAGTTTTGGAGGACAGGGTTCCTACGAGCAGTACTTC.